What follows describes a single T cell receptor (beta chain). Its specificity is not known. The data were obtained in a study of beta chain features in type 1 diabetes. cDNA synthesis used the whole RNA isolate, giving expressed TCRB sequences. Reads from naive, central memory and regulatory T cell samples averaged about 3.57 million. The method was immunoSEQ multiplex PCR; TCRdb's version includes in-frame clones alone and lacks a portion of them. The sample comprises 640,000 or so clones, around an eighth of which are singletons, and approximately 0.022% rests with the top ten. Study results and limitations: All four CD4+ subsets from Type 1 diabetes patients carried moderately but significantly shorter TCRB CDR3s. For TCRB rearrangement, an influence of HLA type remained unresolved here. A potential PCR bias toward shorter templates would be equal in patient and control samples.

Specimen: naive CD4+ T cells from blood. This receptor was obtained from a man in his late teens or twenties with type 1 diabetes.

CDR3 bases: TGTGCCTGGAGTGTAAGGCCGGGCAGAAAGAACACTGAAGCTTTCTTT. This gives the protein CAWSVRPGRKNTEAFF. V usage is TRBV30 and J usage is TRBJ1-1; D remains unclear. CDR1 is GTSNPN, CDR2 SVGIG, per germline (reference sequence). Trimming took off 0 bases at V and 1 base at J, with 15 bases between the two ends. This CDR3 has 16 amino acids.